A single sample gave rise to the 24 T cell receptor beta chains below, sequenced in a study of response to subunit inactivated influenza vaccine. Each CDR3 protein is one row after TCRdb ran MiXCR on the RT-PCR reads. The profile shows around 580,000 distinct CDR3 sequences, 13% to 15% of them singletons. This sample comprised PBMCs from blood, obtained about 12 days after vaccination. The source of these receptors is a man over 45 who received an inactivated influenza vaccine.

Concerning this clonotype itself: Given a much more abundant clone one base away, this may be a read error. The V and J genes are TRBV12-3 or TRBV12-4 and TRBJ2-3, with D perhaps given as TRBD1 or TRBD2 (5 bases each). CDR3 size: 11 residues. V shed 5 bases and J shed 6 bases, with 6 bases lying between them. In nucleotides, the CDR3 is TGTGCCAGCAGTGAGGGGGATACGCAGTATTTT. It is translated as CASSEGDTQYF.

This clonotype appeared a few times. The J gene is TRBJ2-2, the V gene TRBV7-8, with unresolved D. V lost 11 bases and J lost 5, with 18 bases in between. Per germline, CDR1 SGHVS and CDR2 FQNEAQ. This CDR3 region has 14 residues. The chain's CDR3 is CAAPWTENTGELFF. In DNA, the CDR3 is TGTGCCGCTCCCTGGACGGAGAATACCGGGGAGCTGTTTTTT.

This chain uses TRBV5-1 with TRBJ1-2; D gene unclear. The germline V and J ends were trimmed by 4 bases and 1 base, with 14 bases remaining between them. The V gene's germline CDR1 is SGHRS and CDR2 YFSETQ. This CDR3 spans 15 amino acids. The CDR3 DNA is TGCGCCAGCAGCCCTAACACCGCCCTTAACTATGGCTACACCTTC. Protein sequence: CASSPNTALNYGYTF.

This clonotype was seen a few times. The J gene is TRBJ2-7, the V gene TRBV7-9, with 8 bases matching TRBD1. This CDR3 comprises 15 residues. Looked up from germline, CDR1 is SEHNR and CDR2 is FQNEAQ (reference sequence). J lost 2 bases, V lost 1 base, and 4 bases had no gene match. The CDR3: CASSLVQGATYEQYF. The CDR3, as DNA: TGTGCCAGCAGCTTAGTTCAGGGGGCGACCTACGAGCAGTACTTC.

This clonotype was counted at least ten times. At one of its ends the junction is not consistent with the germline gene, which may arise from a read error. CDR3 nucleotides: TGTGCCAGCAGTCCTGGAGCGGGTTCCTACGAGCAGTACTTC. This codes for CASSPGAGSYEQYF. The chain links TRBV5-1 to TRBJ2-7; a weak D match, TRBD2 (6 bases). This CDR3 has 14 residues. The V gene's germline CDR1 is SGHRS and CDR2 YFSETQ.

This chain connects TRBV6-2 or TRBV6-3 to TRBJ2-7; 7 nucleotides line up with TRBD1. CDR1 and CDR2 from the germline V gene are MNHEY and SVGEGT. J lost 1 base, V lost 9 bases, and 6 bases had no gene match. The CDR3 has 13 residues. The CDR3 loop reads CASGPGQSYEQYF. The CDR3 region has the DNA TGTGCCAGTGGACCGGGACAGTCCTACGAGCAGTACTTC.

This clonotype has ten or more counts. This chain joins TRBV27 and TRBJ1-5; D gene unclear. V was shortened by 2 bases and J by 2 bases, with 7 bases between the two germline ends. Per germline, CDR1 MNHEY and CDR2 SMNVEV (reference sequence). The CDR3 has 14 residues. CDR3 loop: CASSLTRGNQPQHF. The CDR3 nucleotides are TGTGCCAGCAGTTTAACGAGGGGCAATCAGCCCCAGCATTTT.

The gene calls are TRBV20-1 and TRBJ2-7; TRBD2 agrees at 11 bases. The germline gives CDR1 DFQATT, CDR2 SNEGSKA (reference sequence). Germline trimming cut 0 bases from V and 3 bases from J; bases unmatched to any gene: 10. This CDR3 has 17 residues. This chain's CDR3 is CSARDRRLAGKHYEQYF. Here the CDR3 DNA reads TGCAGTGCTAGAGATCGGCGACTAGCGGGGAAACACTACGAGCAGTACTTC.

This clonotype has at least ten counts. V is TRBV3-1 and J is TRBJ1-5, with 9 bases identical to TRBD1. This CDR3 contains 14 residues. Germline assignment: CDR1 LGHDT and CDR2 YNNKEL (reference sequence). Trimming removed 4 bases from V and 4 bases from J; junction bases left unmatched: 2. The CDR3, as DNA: TGTGCCAGCAGCCCGACAGGGGGAAATCAGCCCCAGCATTTT. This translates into CASSPTGGNQPQHF. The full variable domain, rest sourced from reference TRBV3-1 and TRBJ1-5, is DTAVSQTPKYLVTQMGNDKSIKCEQNLGHDTMYWYKQDSKKFLKIMFSYNNKELIINETVPNRFSPKSPDKAHLNLHINSLELGDSAVYFCASSPTGGNQPQHFGDGTRLSIL.

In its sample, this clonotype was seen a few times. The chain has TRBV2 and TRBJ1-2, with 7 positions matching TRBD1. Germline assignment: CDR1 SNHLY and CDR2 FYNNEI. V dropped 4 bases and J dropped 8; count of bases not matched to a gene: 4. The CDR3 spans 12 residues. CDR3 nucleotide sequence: TGTGCCAGCAGTGGACAGGGCTTGGGCTACACCTTC. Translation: CASSGQGLGYTF.

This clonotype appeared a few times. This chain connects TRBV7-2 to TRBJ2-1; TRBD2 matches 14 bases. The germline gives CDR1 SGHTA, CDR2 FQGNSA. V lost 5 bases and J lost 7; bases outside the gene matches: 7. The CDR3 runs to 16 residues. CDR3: CASSPAGTSGSNEQFF. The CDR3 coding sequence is TGTGCCAGCAGCCCCGCCGGGACTAGCGGGAGTAATGAGCAGTTCTTC. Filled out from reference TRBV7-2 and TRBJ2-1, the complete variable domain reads GAGVSQSPSNKVTEKGKDVELRCDPISGHTALYWYRQSLGQGLEFLIYFQGNSAPDKSGLPSDRFSAERTGGSVSTLTIQRTQQEDSAVYLCASSPAGTSGSNEQFFGPGTRLTVL.

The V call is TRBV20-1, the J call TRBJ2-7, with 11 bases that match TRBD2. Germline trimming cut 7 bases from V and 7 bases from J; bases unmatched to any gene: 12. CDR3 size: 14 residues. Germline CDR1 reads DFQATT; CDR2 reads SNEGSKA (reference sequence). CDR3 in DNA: TGCAGTGTTATGACTAGCGGGATCTTGCGGGAGCAGTACTTC. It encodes CSVMTSGILREQYF.

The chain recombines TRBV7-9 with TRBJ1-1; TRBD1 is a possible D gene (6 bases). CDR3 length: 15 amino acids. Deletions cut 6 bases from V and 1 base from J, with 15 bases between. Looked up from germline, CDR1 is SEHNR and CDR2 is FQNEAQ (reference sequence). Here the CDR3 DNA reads TGTGCCAGCAGAGCGGGTGGGGGCGGGAACACTGAAGCTTTCTTT. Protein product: CASRAGGGGNTEAFF.

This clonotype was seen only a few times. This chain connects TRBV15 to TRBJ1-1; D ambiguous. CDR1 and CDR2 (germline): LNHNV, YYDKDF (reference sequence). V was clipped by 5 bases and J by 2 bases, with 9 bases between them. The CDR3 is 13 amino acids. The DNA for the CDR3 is TGTGCCACCAGCGCCGGCCGAAACACTGAAGCTTTCTTT. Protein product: CATSAGRNTEAFF. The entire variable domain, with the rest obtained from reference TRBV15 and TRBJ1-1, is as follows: DAMVIQNPRYQVTQFGKPVTLSCSQTLNHNVMYWYQQKSSQAPKLLFHYYDKDFNNEADTPDNFQSRRPNTSFCFLDIRSPGLGDTAMYLCATSAGRNTEAFFGQGTRLTVV.

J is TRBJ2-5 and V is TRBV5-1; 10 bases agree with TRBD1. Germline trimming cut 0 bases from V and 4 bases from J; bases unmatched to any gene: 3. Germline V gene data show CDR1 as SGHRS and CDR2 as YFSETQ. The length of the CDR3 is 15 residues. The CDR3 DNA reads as TGCGCCAGCAGCTTGGAGGGGACAGGGGTAGAGACCCAGTACTTC. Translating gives CASSLEGTGVETQYF.

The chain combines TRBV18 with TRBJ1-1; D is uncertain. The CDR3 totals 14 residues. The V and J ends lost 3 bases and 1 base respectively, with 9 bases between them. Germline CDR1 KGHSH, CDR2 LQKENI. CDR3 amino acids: CASSPKSGNTEAFF. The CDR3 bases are TGTGCCAGCTCACCTAAGTCGGGGAACACTGAAGCTTTCTTT.

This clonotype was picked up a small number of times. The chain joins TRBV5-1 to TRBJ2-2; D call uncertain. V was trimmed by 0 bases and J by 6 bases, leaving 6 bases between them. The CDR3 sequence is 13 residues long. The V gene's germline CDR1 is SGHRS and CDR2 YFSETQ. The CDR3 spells CASSLERSGELFF. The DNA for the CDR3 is TGCGCCAGCAGCTTGGAGAGGTCCGGGGAGCTGTTTTTT.

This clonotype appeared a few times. CDR3 amino acids: CASSFWAGGGNTEAFF. The DNA for the CDR3 is TGTGCCAGCAGTTTTTGGGCAGGGGGTGGGAACACTGAAGCTTTCTTT. The chain employs TRBV12-3 or TRBV12-4 and TRBJ1-1; 7 bases line up with TRBD1. V lost 3 bases and J lost 1; bases outside the gene matches: 8. CDR3 size: 16 residues.

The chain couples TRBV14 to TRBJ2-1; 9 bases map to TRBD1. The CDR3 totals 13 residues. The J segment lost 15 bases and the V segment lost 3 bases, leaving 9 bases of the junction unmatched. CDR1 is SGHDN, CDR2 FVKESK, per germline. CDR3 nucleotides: TGTGCCAGCAGCCAGGGACAGGGCAGTGTGGTGTTCTTC. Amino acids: CASSQGQGSVVFF. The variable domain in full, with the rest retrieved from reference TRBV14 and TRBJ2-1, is EAGVTQFPSHSVIEKGQTVTLRCDPISGHDNLYWYRRVMGKEIKFLLHFVKESKQDESGMPNNRFLAERTGGTYSTLKVQPAELEDSGVYFCASSQGQGSVVFFGPGTRLTVL.

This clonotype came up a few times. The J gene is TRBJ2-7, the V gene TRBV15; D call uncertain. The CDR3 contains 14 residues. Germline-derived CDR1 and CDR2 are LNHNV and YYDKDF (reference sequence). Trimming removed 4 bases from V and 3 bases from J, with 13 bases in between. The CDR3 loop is CATSTGGPSYEQYF. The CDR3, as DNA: TGTGCCACCAGCACCGGCGGTCCAAGCTACGAGCAGTACTTC.

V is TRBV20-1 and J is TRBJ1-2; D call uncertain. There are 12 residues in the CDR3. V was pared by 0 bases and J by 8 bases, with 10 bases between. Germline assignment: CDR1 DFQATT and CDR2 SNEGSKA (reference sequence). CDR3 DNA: TGCAGTGCTAGAGAGTTGGCACAGGGCTACACCTTC. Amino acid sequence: CSARELAQGYTF.

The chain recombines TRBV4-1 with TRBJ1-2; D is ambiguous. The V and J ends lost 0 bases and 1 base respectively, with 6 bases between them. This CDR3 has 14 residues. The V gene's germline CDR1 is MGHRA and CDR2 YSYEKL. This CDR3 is CASSQEAVNYGYTF. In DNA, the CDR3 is TGCGCCAGCAGCCAAGAGGCGGTTAACTATGGCTACACCTTC.

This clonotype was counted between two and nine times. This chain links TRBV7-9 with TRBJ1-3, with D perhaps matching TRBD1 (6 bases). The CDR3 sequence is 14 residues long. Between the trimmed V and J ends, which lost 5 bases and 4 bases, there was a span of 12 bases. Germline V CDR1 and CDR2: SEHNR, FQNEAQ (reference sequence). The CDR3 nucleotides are TGTGCCAGCAGCACAACAGGGTACGGAAACACCATATATTTT. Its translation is CASSTTGYGNTIYF.

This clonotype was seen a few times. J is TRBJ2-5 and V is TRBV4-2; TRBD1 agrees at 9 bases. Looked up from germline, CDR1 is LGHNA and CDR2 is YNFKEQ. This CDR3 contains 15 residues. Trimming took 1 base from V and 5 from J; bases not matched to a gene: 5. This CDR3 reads CASSQVGQGPETQYF. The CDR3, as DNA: TGTGCCAGCAGCCAAGTAGGACAGGGGCCCGAGACCCAGTACTTC.